Following are 2 T cell receptor beta chains from one sample sequenced in a study of breast tumors, draining lymph nodes, adjacent tissues. Breast cancer patients provided tissue from their axillary draining lymph nodes. One entry per CDR3 protein results from TCRdb running MiXCR on the multiplex PCR reads. Of about 300,000 distinct CDR3 sequences listed, around 30% were seen once; the top ten hold approximately 1%. The specimen sequenced was axillary lymph node tissue. The receptors derive from a female donor with breast cancer. Some clones in this sample may be carry-over from other donors' samples.

Concerning this clonotype: A read error may be the cause here, since a much bigger clone is one base away. The CDR3 region is CASSDVRELFF. CDR3 bases: TGCGCCAGCAGCGATGTCAGGGAGCTGTTTTTT. This chain connects TRBV5-1 to TRBJ2-2; D is unresolved. Germline lookup yields CDR1 SGHRS and CDR2 YFSETQ. With 4 bases removed from V and 9 bases from J, the gap between germline ends came to 7 bases. CDR3 length: 11 residues. Drawing the rest from reference TRBV5-1 and TRBJ2-2, the complete variable domain is KAGVTQTPRYLIKTRGQQVTLSCSPISGHRSVSWYQQTPGQGLQFLFEYFSETQRNKGNFPGRFSGRQFSNSRSEMNVSTLELGDSALYLCASSDVRELFFGEGSRLTVL.

In its sample, this clonotype was seen many times. An end of the junction differs from the germline gene, which may be a read error. The chain combines TRBV7-9 with TRBJ2-7, with D possibly TRBD2 on 6 matching bases. This CDR3 contains 13 residues. Germline CDR1 and CDR2: SEHNR and FQNEAQ (reference sequence). The CDR3 loop is CASSIAALYEQYF. The CDR3 region has the DNA TGTGCCAGCAGCATAGCGGCCCTCTACGAGCAGTACTTC. Full variable domain (remainder filled in from reference TRBV7-9 and TRBJ2-7): DTGVSQNPRHKITKRGQNVTFRCDPISEHNRLYWYRQTLGQGPEFLTYFQNEAQLEKSRLLSDRFSAERPKGSFSTLEIQRTEQGDSAMYLCASSIAALYEQYFGPGTRLTVT.